This T cell receptor (beta chain) comes out of a study of blood T cells in healthy people across ages. A sample-barcoded 5' primer and a J-beta primer mix were used in a second PCR of about 7 to 12 cycles. TCRdb analysed the 5' RACE reads with MiXCR anew, one entry per CDR3 protein. The sample contains hundreds of thousands of distinct CDR3 sequences, more than 40% of which appear only once. Every donor provided roughly 10 milliliters of peripheral blood. The sample holds a few counts of this clonotype. Its antigen is still unknown. CDR3 length: 15 amino acids. Trimming removed 6 bases from V and 5 bases from J, with 19 bases in between. CDR1 MNHEY and CDR2 SVGEGT come from the germline V gene. Broader study findings: Older age went with lower TCR beta diversity per million T cells, in a roughly linear way. The long-lived group displayed more naive CD4+ cells, plus higher diversity, than the aged donors did.

This chain uses TRBV6-2 or TRBV6-3 with TRBJ2-5; the D gene could be TRBD1 or TRBD2 (6 bases each). The sample comprised blood. The TCR sequence derives from a man in his 60s in good health. The chain's CDR3 is CASSLLQGLGETQYF. Here the CDR3 DNA reads TGTGCCAGCAGCTTACTACAGGGACTTGGGGAGACCCAGTACTTC.